This T cell receptor (beta chain) was sequenced in a study of T cells in Graves' hyperthyroidism and ophthalmopathy (dated by TCRdb to about 2019). About the study as a whole: Peripheral blood samples were taken at initial diagnosis, before any treatment was given. Following sampling, methimazole starting at 30 mg daily was given to hyperthyroidism patients, and high-dose intravenous methylprednisolone was given to ophthalmopathy patients. Whether ophthalmopathy could be predicted prospectively was tested in an independent validation cohort made up of 18 to 20 hyperthyroidism patients plus 17 patients who later progressed to ophthalmopathy. A discovery cohort of about a hundred patients, roughly 40 with Graves' ophthalmopathy and over 55 with stable Graves' hyperthyroidism, was used to find distinguishing TCR V-J signatures. In six Graves' hyperthyroidism patients, the study also compared T-cell repertoires from thyroid tissue with T-cell repertoires from blood. The roughly 91 discovery patients were randomly split 7:3 into training and test sets. The paper describes TCR Vbeta CDR3 sequencing of 135 peripheral blood samples, made up of fewer than 50 ophthalmopathy patients, some 76 hyperthyroidism patients and 17 progressor patients.

General study outcomes and caveats: Blood samples also contained most of the expanded thyroid clonotypes (frequency above 0.001), which suggests that blood repertoires may reflect thyroid immune responses. No statistical method was used to fix the sample size in advance, and group allocation was not hidden from the investigators. In validation, the model predicted progression to ophthalmopathy a median of around 6.5 months before onset, with about 64% sensitivity and about 72% specificity. A 13 V-J signature model separated ophthalmopathy from stable hyperthyroidism, with nearly 90% sensitivity and approximately 81% specificity in cross-validation and 80%/75% in testing.

Stable Graves' hyperthyroidism was defined as the absence of progression to ophthalmopathy over 18 months of follow-up. The hyperthyroidism patients were between 18 and 65 years old and newly diagnosed, with a disease duration of less than 2 months. Patients with uncontrolled infections, other autoimmune diseases, pregnancy or lactation were excluded. Diagnoses were based on clinical symptoms, serum thyroxine and TRAb, thyroid ultrasound and orbital computed tomography. Ficoll-Paque density gradient centrifugation was used to isolate PBMCs from around 10 ml of fresh peripheral blood. Total RNA was extracted with Trizol reagent, and quality was checked on an Agilent 2100 Bioanalyzer. Amplification of TCR beta CDR3 regions was carried out from RNA transcripts. The TCR CDR3 was subjected to a first round of RT-PCR using the HTBI primer set and the Qiagen OneStep RT-PCR kit. A second multiplex PCR round built the libraries, followed by size selection and purification. Paired-end sequencing of the libraries was performed with 100 bp reads on an Illumina HiSeq2000. The authors' pipeline ran thus. SOAPnuke was used to process the raw data, throwing out any read that contained adapters or uncalled bases, had a mean Phred below 15, or lacked an exact constant-primer or identifier match. High-quality paired reads were merged with COPE v1.2.5, and unique nucleotide sequences were defined as clonotypes. MiTCR v1.1 was used to align the clonotypes against IMGT TRBV, TRBD and TRBJ reference segments. Analysis was restricted to V-J combinations with a frequency above 0.0001, which covered about 99% of repertoires. The TCS score was defined as the ratio of F50 (clonal expansion) to E x V (chaos), calculated using BLOSUM62-based TCRdist between CDR3 peptides within each V-J. Welch's t-statistics and random forest reduced roughly 500 V-J features to roughly 13, which were used in a naive Bayes classifier (R e1071). TCRdb reprocessed the public reads (quality trimming at Q25 with fastp, clone calling with MiXCR) and kept in-frame beta chains. Under each unique CDR3 protein, matching rows form one entry showing the most common genes and DNA. The authors' filters were not applied to this entry. The table for this sample lists around 520,000 distinct CDR3 sequences; 14% of them were counted only once. The ten largest account for around a sixth of the sample.

This clonotype was counted many times. Its antigen is unknown. No base-level quality is on record; no much larger clone is a single base apart. The TCR comes from a woman younger than 35 with Graves' hyperthyroidism. Sequencing input: blood.

In nucleotide form, the sequence is TGTGCCACCAGTGATTCCAAGGCGGGAGGAAACATTCAGTACTTC. Its protein reads: CATSDSKAGGNIQYF. Rearrangement joined TRBV24-1 to TRBJ2-4, and 8 junctional nucleotides match TRBD2. The CDR1 and CDR2 encoded by the germline V gene are KGHDR and SFDVKD. V is trimmed back by 2 bases and J by 6 bases, and the junction contains 5 bases that no gene match accounts for. Measured from the cysteine to the phenylalanine, the CDR3 is 15 residues long. This entry keeps only the CDR3 DNA: 45 bases, framed from base 1.